The next 7 T cell receptor beta chains were all read from a single sample in a study of shared clonotypes between healthy human individuals. Assay used: immunoSEQ multiplex PCR; TCRdb lists only in-frame clones, some missing. The sample yields around 1.6 million clones, 98% seen once. The sample comprised naive CD4+ T cells sorted from blood. Subset of the sample: CD45RA+ positively selected. Receptors were obtained from a young man in good health.

The chain is built from TRBV18 and TRBJ1-1, with D unclear. Germline CDR1 reads KGHSH; CDR2 reads LQKENI. The CDR3 loop spans 16 amino acids. The V end lost 2 bases, the J end lost 1 base, and 14 bases lay between the germline ends. The CDR3 bases are TGTGCCAGCTCACCAGGGTTTGGGCAGGCGAACACTGAAGCTTTCTTT. Its protein is CASSPGFGQANTEAFF.

The CDR3 is CATGEWNTGANVLTF. The CDR3 nucleotides read TGTGCCACGGGGGAGTGGAATACAGGGGCCAACGTCCTGACTTTC. The V call is TRBV7-6, the J call TRBJ2-6; possibly TRBD2 for D (6 bases). Germline CDR1 and CDR2: SGHVS and FNYEAQ. This CDR3 contains 15 residues. The V and J ends lost 10 bases and 4 bases respectively, with 17 bases between them.

The chain uses TRBV12-1 and TRBJ1-4; TRBD1 is the table's D call, not checked against the DNA. TRBV12-1 is a pseudogene segment. The CDR3 loop spans 15 amino acids. In DNA form, the CDR3 reads TGTGCCAGCAGCCCCGGACAGGAGCGAAATGAAAAACTGTTTTTT. Its translation: CASSPGQERNEKLFF.

The chain recombines TRBV7-9 with TRBJ2-2, with 9 positions matching TRBD1. After removal of 5 bases from V and 6 bases from J, the junction contained 7 bases not matched to a gene. CDR3 length: 15 amino acids. The germline CDR1 and CDR2 sequences are SEHNR and FQNEAQ (reference sequence). The chain's CDR3 is CASSPGTGFAGELFF. CDR3 sequence (DNA): TGTGCCAGCAGCCCAGGGACAGGGTTTGCCGGGGAGCTGTTTTTT.

This clone showed up just once. Different DNA sequences within this sample yield the same CDR3. The chain carries TRBV27 and TRBJ2-7, with D maybe TRBD1 (5 bases). The germline V and J ends were trimmed by 3 bases and 0 bases, with 12 bases remaining between them. The CDR3 runs 15 residues. Germline CDR1 reads MNHEY; CDR2 reads SMNVEV (reference sequence). Here the CDR3 reads CASSFQGKNSYEQYF. The CDR3 region has the DNA TGTGCCAGCAGTTTTCAGGGTAAAAACTCCTACGAGCAGTACTTC.

This chain links TRBV28 with TRBJ1-5; D gene uncertain. This CDR3 is 16 amino acids long. V was shortened by 8 bases and J by 1 base, with 18 bases between the two germline ends. The germline CDR1 and CDR2 sequences are MDHEN and SYDVKM. This CDR3 is CASVLPGGVSNQPQHF. The CDR3 coding sequence is TGTGCCAGCGTCCTCCCCGGTGGAGTGAGCAATCAGCCCCAGCATTTT.

The rearrangement uses TRBV10-3 and TRBJ1-5; D not certain. V lost 5 bases and J lost 7, with 21 bases in between. From germline, CDR1 is ENHRY and CDR2 SYGVKD. The CDR3 runs 16 residues. CDR3 bases: TGTGCCATCAGTCCTGGGCGGGGAGACTTACGACAGCCCCAGCATTTT. It translates to CAISPGRGDLRQPQHF.